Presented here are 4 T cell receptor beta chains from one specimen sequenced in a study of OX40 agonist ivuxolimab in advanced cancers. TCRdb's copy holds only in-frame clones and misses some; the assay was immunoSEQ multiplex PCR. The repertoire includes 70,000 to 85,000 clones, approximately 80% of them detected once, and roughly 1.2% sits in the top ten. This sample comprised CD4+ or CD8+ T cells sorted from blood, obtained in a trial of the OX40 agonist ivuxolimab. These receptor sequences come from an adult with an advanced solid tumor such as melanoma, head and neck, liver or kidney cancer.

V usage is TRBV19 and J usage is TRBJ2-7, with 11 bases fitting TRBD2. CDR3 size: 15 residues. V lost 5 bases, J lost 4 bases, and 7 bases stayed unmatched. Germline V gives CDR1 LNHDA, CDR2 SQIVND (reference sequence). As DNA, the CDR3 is TGTGCCAGTAGTGTCACCGGGACTAGCGGATACGAGCAGTACTTC. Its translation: CASSVTGTSGYEQYF.

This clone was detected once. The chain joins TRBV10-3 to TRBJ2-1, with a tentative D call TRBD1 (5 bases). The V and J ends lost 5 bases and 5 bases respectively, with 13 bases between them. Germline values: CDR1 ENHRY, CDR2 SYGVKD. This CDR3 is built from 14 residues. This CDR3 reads CAISLQVGNNEQFF. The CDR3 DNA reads TGTGCCATCAGTTTACAGGTTGGGAACAATGAGCAGTTCTTC.

CDR3 protein: CASSLRQATGELFF. CDR3 nucleotide sequence: TGTGCCAGCAGCTTACGACAGGCCACCGGGGAGCTGTTTTTT. The gene calls are TRBV2 and TRBJ2-2; tentative D call: TRBD1 (6 bases). The CDR3 spans 14 residues. Germline V gene data show CDR1 as SNHLY and CDR2 as FYNNEI. V was shortened by 6 bases and J by 4 bases, with 12 bases between the two germline ends. Complete variable domain (other parts from reference TRBV2 and TRBJ2-2): EPEVTQTPSHQVTQMGQEVILRCVPISNHLYFYWYRQILGQKVEFLVSFYNNEISEKSEIFDDQFSVERPDGSNFTLKIRSTKLEDSAMYFCASSLRQATGELFFGEGSRLTVL.

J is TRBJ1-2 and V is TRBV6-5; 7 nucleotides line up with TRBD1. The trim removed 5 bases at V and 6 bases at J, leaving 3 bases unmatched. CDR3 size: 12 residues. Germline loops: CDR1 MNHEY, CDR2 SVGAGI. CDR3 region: CASSDREDGYTF. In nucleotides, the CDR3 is TGTGCCAGCAGTGACAGGGAAGATGGCTACACCTTC.